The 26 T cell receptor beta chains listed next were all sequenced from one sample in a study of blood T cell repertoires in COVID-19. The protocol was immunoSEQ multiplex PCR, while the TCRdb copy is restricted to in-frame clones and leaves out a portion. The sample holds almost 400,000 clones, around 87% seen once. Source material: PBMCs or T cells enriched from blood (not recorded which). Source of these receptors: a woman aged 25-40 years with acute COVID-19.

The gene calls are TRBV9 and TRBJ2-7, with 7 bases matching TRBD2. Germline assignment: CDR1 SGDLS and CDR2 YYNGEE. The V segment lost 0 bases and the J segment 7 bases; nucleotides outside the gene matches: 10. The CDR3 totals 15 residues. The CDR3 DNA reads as TGTGCCAGCAGCGTAGGACTAGCCTCTTCGGGGGAGCAGTACTTC. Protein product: CASSVGLASSGEQYF.

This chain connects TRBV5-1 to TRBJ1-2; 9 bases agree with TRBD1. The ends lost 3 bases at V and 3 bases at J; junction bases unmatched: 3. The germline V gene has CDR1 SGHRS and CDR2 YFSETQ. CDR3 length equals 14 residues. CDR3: CASSWTGADYGYTF. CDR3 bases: TGCGCCAGCAGCTGGACAGGGGCCGACTATGGCTACACCTTC.

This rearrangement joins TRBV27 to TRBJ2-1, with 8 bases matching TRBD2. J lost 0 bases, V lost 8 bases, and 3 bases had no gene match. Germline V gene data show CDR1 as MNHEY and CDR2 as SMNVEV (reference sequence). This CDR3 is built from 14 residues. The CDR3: CASLAGGSYNEQFF. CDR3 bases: TGTGCCAGCCTTGCGGGGGGCTCCTACAATGAGCAGTTCTTC.

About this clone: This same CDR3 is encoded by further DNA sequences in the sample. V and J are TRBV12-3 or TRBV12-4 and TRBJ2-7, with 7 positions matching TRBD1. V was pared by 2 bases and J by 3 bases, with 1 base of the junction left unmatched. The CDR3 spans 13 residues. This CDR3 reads CASSLNRGYEQYF. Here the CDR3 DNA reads TGTGCCAGCAGTTTAAACAGGGGCTACGAGCAGTACTTC.

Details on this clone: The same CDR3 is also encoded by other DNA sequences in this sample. The DNA of the CDR3 is TGTGCCACCAGTGATCCGGTAAGCACAGATACGCAGTATTTT. Translation gives CATSDPVSTDTQYF. The gene calls are TRBV24-1 and TRBJ2-3; D is ambiguous. V was clipped by 3 bases and J by 0 bases, with 6 bases between them. The germline V gene has CDR1 KGHDR and CDR2 SFDVKD. The CDR3 totals 14 residues.

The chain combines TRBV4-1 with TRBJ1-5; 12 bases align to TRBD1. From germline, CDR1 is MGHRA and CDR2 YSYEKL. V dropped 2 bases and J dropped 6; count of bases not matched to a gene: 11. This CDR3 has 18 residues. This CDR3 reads CASSQWLKGQGASQPQHF. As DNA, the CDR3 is TGCGCCAGCAGCCAATGGTTAAAGGGACAGGGGGCTTCTCAGCCCCAGCATTTT.

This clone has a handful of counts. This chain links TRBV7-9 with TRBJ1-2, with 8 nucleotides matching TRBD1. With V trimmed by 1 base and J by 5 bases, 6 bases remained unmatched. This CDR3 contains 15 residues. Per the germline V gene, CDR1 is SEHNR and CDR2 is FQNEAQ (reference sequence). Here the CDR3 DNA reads TGTGCCAGCAGCTTAGTGGTACAGGGGGGGTATGGCTACACCTTC. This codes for CASSLVVQGGYGYTF.

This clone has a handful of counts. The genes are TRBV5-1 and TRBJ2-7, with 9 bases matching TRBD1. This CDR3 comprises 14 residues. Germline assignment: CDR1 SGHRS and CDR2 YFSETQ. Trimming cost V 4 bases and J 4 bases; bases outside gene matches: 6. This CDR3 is CASSPGDREYEQYF. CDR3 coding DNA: TGCGCCAGCAGCCCGGGGGACAGGGAGTACGAGCAGTACTTC.

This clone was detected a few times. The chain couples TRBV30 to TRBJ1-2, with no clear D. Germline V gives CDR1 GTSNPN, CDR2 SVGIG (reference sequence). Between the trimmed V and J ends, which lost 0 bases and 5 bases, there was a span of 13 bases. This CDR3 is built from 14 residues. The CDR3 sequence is CAWSVQRSNYGYTF. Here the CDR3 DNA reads TGTGCCTGGAGTGTACAGCGGAGTAATTATGGCTACACCTTC.

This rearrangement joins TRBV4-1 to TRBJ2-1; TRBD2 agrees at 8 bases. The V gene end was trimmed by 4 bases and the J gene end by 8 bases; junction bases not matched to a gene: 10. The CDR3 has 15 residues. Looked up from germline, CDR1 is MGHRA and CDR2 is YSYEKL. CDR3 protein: CASSPRGGGQYEQFF. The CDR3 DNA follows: TGCGCCAGCAGCCCTCGGGGCGGGGGGCAATATGAGCAGTTCTTC.

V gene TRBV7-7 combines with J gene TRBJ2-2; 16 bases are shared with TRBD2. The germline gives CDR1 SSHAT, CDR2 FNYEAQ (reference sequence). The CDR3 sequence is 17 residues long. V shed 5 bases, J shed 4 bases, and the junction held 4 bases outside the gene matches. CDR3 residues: CASSPGLAGGPTGELFF. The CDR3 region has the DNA TGTGCCAGCAGCCCGGGACTAGCGGGGGGGCCCACCGGGGAGCTGTTTTTT.

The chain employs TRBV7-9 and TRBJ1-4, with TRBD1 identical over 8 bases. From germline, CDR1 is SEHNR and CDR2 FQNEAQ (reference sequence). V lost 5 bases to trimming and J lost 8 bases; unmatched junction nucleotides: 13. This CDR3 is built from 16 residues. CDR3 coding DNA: TGTGCCAGCAGCCCCGGGACAGGAGGGGGAGAAGAAAAACTGTTTTTT. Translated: CASSPGTGGGEEKLFF.

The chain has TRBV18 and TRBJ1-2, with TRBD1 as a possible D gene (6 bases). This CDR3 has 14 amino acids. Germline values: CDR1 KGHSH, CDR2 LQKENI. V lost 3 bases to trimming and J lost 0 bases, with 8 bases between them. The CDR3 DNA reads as TGTGCCAGCTCACCTGGGGGCTCTAACTATGGCTACACCTTC. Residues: CASSPGGSNYGYTF.

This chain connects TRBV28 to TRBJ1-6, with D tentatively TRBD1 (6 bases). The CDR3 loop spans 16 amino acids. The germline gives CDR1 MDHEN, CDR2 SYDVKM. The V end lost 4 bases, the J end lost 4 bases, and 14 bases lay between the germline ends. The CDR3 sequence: CASSSPGQEYNSPLHF. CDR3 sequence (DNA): TGTGCCAGCAGTTCACCGGGACAAGAATATAATTCACCCCTCCACTTT.

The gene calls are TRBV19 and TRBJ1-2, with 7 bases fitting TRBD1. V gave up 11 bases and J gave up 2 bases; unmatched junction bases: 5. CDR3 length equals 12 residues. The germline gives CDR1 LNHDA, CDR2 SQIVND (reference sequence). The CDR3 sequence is CAGSTGNYGYTF. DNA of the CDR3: TGTGCCGGATCGACAGGGAACTATGGCTACACCTTC.

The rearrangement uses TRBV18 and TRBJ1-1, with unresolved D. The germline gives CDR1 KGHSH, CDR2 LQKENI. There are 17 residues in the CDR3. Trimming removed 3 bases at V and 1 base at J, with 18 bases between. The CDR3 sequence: CASSPTPLISPNTEAFF. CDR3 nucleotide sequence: TGTGCCAGCTCACCCACCCCCCTAATTAGCCCGAACACTGAAGCTTTCTTT.

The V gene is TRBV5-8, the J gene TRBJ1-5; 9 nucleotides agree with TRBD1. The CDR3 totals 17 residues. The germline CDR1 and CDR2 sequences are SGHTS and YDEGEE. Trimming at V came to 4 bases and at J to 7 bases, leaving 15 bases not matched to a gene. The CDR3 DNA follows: TGTGCCAGCAGCCAGTCTTCGGGACAGGGAGCCTGGCAGCCCCAGCATTTT. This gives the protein CASSQSSGQGAWQPQHF.

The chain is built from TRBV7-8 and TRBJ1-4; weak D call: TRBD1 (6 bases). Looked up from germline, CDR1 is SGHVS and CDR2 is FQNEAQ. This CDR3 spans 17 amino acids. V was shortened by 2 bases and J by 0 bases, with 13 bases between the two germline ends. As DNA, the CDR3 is TGTGCCAGCAGCTTACTGACAGGACCTGCAACTAATGAAAAACTGTTTTTT. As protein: CASSLLTGPATNEKLFF.

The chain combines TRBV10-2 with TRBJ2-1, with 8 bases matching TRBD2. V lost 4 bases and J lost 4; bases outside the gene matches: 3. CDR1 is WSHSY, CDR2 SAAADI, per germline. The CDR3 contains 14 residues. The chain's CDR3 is CASSVQRGYNEQFF. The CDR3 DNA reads TGCGCCAGCAGTGTGCAGCGGGGGTACAATGAGCAGTTCTTC.

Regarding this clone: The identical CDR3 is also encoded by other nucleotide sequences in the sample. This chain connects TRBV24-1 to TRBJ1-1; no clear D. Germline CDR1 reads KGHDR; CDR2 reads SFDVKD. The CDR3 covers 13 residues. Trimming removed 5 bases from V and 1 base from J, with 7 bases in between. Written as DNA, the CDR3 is TGTGCCACCAGTGGAGCCGGGAACACTGAAGCTTTCTTT. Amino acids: CATSGAGNTEAFF.

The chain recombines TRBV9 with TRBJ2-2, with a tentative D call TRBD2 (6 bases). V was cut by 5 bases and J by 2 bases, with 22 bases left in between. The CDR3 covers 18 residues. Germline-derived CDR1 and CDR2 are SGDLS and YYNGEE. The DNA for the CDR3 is TGTGCCAGCAGTATATCCTCCGGGACTTTAGTAAACACCGGGGAGCTGTTTTTT. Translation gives CASSISSGTLVNTGELFF. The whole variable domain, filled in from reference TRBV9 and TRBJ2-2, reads DSGVTQTPKHLITATGQRVTLRCSPRSGDLSVYWYQQSLDQGLQFLIQYYNGEERAKGNILERFSAQQFPDLHSELNLSSLELGDSALYFCASSISSGTLVNTGELFFGEGSRLTVL.

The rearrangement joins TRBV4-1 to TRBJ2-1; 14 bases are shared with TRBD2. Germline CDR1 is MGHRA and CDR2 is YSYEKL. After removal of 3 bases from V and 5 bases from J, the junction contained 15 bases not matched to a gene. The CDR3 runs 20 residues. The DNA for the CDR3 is TGCGCCAGCAGCCACCCGGGGACTAGCGGGGGACCCACACCCCACAATGAGCAGTTCTTC. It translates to CASSHPGTSGGPTPHNEQFF.

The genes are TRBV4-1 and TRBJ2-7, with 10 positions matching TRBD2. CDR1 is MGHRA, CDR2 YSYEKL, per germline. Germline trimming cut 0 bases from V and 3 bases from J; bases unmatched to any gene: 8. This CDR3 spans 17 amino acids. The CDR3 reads CASSQEMVAGGLYEQYF. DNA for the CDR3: TGCGCCAGCAGCCAAGAAATGGTAGCGGGGGGCCTCTACGAGCAGTACTTC.

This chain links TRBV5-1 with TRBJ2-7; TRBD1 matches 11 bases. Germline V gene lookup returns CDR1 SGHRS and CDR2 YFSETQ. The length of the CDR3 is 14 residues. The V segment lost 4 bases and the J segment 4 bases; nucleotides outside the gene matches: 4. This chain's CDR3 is CASSRGQGAYEQYF. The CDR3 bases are TGCGCCAGCAGCAGAGGACAGGGGGCATACGAGCAGTACTTC.

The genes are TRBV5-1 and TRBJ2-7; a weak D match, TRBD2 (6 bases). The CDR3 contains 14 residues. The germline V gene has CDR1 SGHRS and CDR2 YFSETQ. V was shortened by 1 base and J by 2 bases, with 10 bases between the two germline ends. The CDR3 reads CASSLTAGAYEQYF. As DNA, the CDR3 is TGCGCCAGCAGCTTGACAGCGGGTGCCTACGAGCAGTACTTC.

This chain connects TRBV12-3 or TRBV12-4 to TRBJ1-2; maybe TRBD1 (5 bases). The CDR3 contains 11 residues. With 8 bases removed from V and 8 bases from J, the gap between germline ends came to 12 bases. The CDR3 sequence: CASGQGWGYTF. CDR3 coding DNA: TGTGCCAGCGGGCAGGGCTGGGGCTACACCTTC.